This T cell receptor (beta chain) was sequenced in a study of blood T cell repertoires in COVID-19. This table comes from immunoSEQ multiplex PCR, and its TCRdb copy is limited to in-frame clones, with some not included. Among approximately 240,000 clones listed, around 85% were seen once. This CDR3 contains 16 residues. CDR1 DFQATT and CDR2 SNEGSKA come from the germline V gene (reference sequence). V lost 3 bases and J 0 bases, leaving 15 bases between the germline ends. This chain joins TRBV20-1 and TRBJ2-1; a possible D gene is TRBD1 (5 bases). This sequence originates from a woman aged 40-49 years with acute COVID-19. The material sequenced was PBMCs or T cells enriched from blood (not recorded which). CDR3 nucleotide sequence: TGCAGTGCTAGTGGGCAGGGTGAAAGCTCCTACAATGAGCAGTTCTTC. Residues: CSASGQGESSYNEQFF.